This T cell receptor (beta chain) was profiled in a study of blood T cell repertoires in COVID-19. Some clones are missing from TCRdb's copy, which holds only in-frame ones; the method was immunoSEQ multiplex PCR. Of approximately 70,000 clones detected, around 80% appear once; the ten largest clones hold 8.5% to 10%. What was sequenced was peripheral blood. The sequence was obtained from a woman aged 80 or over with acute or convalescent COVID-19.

The chain's CDR3 is CASSRVALETQYF. The CDR3 DNA reads TGTGCCAGCAGCCGTGTAGCGCTAGAGACCCAGTACTTC. The genes are TRBV7-9 and TRBJ2-5; perhaps TRBD2 as D (5 bases). Germline CDR1 reads SEHNR; CDR2 reads FQNEAQ (reference sequence). With 5 bases removed from V and 4 bases from J, the gap between germline ends came to 11 bases. The CDR3 spans 13 residues.